What follows describes a single TCR beta chain. The antigen is undetermined. Sequencing was performed with immunoSEQ multiplex PCR; in TCRdb, only in-frame clones are kept and a portion is missing. The sample lists some 120,000 clones; approximately 83% were seen once. These data are taken from a study of T cell responses to AZD1222 COVID-19 vaccine. Study-level points and caveats: The span of vaccine-associated CD4 TCRs extended across spike, with dominance at 160-218 and 743-854.

V lost 2 bases to trimming and J lost 3 bases, with 5 bases between them. The V gene's germline CDR1 is SGHVS and CDR2 FQNEAQ. The CDR3 covers 13 residues. The chain is built from TRBV7-8 and TRBJ2-1; tentatively, D is TRBD1 (5 bases). This receptor was identified in an adult in good health. The input for sequencing was peripheral blood, taken on day 0 of AZD1222 vaccination. CDR3 nucleotides: TGTGCCAGCAGCTTAACAGGCTACAATGAGCAGTTCTTC. This sequence encodes CASSLTGYNEQFF.